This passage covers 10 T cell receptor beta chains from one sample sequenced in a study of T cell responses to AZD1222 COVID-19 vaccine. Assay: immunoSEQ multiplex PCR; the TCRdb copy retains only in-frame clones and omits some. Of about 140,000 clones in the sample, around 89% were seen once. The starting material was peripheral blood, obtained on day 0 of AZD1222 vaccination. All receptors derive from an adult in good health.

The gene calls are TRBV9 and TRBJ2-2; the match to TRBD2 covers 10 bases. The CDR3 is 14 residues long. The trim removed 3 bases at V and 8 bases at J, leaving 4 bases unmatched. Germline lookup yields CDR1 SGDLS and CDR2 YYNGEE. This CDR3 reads CASSASGGAGELFF. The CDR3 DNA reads TGTGCCAGCAGCGCTAGCGGGGGCGCAGGGGAGCTGTTTTTT.

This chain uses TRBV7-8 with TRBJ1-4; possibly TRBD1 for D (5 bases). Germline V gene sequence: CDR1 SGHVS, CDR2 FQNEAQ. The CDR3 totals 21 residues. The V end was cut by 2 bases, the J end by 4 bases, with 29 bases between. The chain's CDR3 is CASSLTRVAQGPPKDNEKLFF. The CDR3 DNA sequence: TGTGCCAGCAGCTTAACGAGGGTAGCCCAGGGCCCCCCAAAGGATAATGAAAAACTGTTTTTT.

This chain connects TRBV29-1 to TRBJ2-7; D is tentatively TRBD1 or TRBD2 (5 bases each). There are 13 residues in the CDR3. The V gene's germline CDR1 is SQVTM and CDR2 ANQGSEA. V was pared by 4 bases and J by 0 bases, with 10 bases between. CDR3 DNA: TGCAGCGTTGTAGGGACCAGCTCCTACGAGCAGTACTTC. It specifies CSVVGTSSYEQYF.

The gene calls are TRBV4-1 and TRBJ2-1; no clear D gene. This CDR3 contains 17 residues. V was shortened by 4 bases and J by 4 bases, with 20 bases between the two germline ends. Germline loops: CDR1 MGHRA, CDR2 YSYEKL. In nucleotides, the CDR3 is TGCGCCAGCAGCCCCCTCGCAGGACGACACAAGTACAATGAGCAGTTCTTC. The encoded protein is CASSPLAGRHKYNEQFF.

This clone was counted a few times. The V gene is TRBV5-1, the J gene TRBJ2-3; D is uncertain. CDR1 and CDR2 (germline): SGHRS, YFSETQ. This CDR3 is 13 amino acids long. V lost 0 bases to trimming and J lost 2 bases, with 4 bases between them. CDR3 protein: CASSLEITDTQYF. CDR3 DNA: TGCGCCAGCAGCTTGGAAATCACAGATACGCAGTATTTT.

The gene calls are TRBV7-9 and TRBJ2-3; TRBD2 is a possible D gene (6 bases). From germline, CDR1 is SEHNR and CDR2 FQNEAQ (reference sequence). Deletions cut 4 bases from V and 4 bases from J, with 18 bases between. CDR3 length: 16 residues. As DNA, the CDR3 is TGTGCCAGCAGCTCTCCCCGGGCTAGCGTGGCAGATACGCAGTATTTT. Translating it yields CASSSPRASVADTQYF.

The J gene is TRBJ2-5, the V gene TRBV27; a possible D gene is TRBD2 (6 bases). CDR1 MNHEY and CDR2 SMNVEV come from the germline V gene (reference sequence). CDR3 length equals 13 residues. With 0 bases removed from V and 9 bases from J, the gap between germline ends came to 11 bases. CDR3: CASSLSARRAQYF. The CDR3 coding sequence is TGTGCCAGCAGTTTATCGGCGCGGAGGGCCCAGTACTTC.

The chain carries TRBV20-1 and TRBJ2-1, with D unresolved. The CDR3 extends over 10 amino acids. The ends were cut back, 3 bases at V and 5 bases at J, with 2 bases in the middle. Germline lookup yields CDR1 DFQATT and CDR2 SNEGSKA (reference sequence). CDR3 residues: CSASNNEQFF. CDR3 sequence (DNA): TGCAGTGCTAGTAACAATGAGCAGTTCTTC.

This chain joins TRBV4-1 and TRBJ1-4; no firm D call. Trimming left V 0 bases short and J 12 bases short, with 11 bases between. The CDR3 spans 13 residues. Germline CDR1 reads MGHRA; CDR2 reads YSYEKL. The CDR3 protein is CASSQDYLWELFF. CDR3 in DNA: TGCGCCAGCAGCCAAGACTACCTCTGGGAACTGTTTTTT.

The CDR3 DNA sequence: TGTGCCAGCAGCTTATACCCGGATACGCAGTATTTT. This encodes CASSLYPDTQYF. The V gene is TRBV7-9, the J gene TRBJ2-3; D uncertain. Looked up from germline, CDR1 is SEHNR and CDR2 is FQNEAQ (reference sequence). V gave up 2 bases and J gave up 6 bases, with 6 bases separating them. This CDR3 has 12 residues.